The TCR beta chain under discussion was sequenced for a study of lymphopenia after photon versus proton radiotherapy. This clone was picked up a small number of times. The antigen is not known. TCRdb's copy holds only in-frame clones and misses some; the assay was immunoSEQ multiplex PCR. The table lists some 17,000 clones, 84% of them singletons, with 20% to 25% in the top ten. General study findings and limits: Oligoclonal CD8+ Temra expansion after nadir drove photon patients' diversity drop. Under photons, naive T cells and diversity fell while effector/memory populations rose.

The receptor was derived from a man in his 70s with pancreatic cancer. Source: peripheral blood, taken from a patient treated with proton-based radiotherapy.

CDR3 amino acids: CASSGVTGDEQFF. The DNA for the CDR3 is TGTGCCAGCAGTGGGGTGACAGGCGATGAGCAGTTCTTC. The chain combines TRBV6-1 with TRBJ2-1, with a tentative D call TRBD1 (6 bases). This CDR3 region has 13 residues. Germline V gene lookup returns CDR1 MNHNS and CDR2 SASEGT. Trimming pared 4 bases from V and 8 bases from J, leaving 12 bases between.